Each of the 6 T cell receptor beta chains below was sequenced from the same sample in a study of shared clonotypes between healthy human individuals. This table comes from immunoSEQ multiplex PCR, and its TCRdb copy is limited to in-frame clones, with some not included. The sample has roughly 1 million clones, around three quarters seen once. Sequencing input: memory CD4+ T cells from PBMCs. Subset here: CD45RA-negative fraction. The receptors were gathered from a man younger than 30 in good health. Some clones in this sample may be carry-over from other donors' samples.

This clone was seen once. The V and J genes are TRBV29-1 and TRBJ2-3; 7 bases are a match to TRBD1. Looked up from germline, CDR1 is SQVTM and CDR2 is ANQGSEA. V trimming: 8 bases; J trimming: 6 bases; junction bases outside the gene matches: 14. This CDR3 contains 14 residues. The CDR3: CSFHPQGFADTQYF. In DNA form, the CDR3 reads TGCAGCTTCCACCCACAGGGGTTCGCGGATACGCAGTATTTT.

The V call is TRBV11-2, the J call TRBJ2-2; D is perhaps TRBD2 (8 bases). CDR1 is SGHAT and CDR2 is FQNNGV in the germline V gene. The CDR3 is made up of 18 amino acids. Trimming shortened V by 4 bases and J by 4 bases, and 22 bases separated the two germline ends. The DNA for the CDR3 is TGTGCCAGCAGCTCGAACAGGGGTCCTAGCGGGCGCACCGGGGAGCTGTTTTTT. Translating it yields CASSSNRGPSGRTGELFF.

The V gene is TRBV11-2, the J gene TRBJ2-1; either TRBD1 or TRBD2 may supply D (5 bases each). The CDR3 is 16 residues long. From germline, CDR1 is SGHAT and CDR2 FQNNGV. V was pared by 6 bases and J by 0 bases, with 15 bases between. CDR3 region: CASSHRGLSSYNEQFF. The CDR3 nucleotides are TGTGCCAGCAGTCACCGGGGCCTAAGCTCCTACAATGAGCAGTTCTTC. Combining the CDR3 with reference TRBV11-2 and TRBJ2-1 gives the whole variable domain EAGVAQSPRYKIIEKRQSVAFWCNPISGHATLYWYQQILGQGPKLLIQFQNNGVVDDSQLPKDRFSAERLKGVDSTLKIQPAKLEDSAVYLCASSHRGLSSYNEQFFGPGTRLTVL.

The chain has TRBV5-6 and TRBJ1-4; TRBD1 is a possible D gene (6 bases). The CDR3 is made up of 14 amino acids. V lost 1 base, J lost 5 bases, and 9 bases lay in between. The germline V gene encodes CDR1 SGHDT and CDR2 YYEEEE. The CDR3 sequence is CASSLNTGNEKLFF. The CDR3 bases are TGTGCCAGCAGCTTGAATACAGGGAATGAAAAACTGTTTTTT.

The chain has TRBV10-2 and TRBJ2-5; tentatively, D is TRBD2 (5 bases). With 7 bases removed from V and 4 bases from J, the gap between germline ends came to 16 bases. The CDR3 has 14 residues. Germline assignment: CDR1 WSHSY and CDR2 SAAADI. DNA for the CDR3: TGCGCCAGCAAAAGGTCCCGGGGTGCAGAGACCCAGTACTTC. It is translated as CASKRSRGAETQYF.

This clone was counted once. V gene TRBV7-9 combines with J gene TRBJ2-3; maybe TRBD2 (5 bases). V lost 0 bases and J 5 bases, leaving 9 bases between the germline ends. Germline assignment: CDR1 SEHNR and CDR2 FQNEAQ (reference sequence). This CDR3 spans 14 amino acids. CDR3 amino acids: CASSLAGAGDTQYF. The CDR3 nucleotides read TGTGCCAGCAGCTTAGCGGGAGCAGGAGATACGCAGTATTTT.